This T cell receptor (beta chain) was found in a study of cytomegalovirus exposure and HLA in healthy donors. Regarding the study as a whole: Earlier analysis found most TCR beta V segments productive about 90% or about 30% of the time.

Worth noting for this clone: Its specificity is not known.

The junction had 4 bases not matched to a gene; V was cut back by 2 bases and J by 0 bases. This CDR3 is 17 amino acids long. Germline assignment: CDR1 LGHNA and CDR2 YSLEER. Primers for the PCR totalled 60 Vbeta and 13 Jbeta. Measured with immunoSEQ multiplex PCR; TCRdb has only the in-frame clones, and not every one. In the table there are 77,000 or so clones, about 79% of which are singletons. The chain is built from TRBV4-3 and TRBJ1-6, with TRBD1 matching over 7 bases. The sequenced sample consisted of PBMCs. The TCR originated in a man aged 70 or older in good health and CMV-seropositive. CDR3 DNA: TGCGCCAGCAGCCAAACCAGGGGGAGCTCCTATAATTCACCCCTCCACTTT. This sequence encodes CASSQTRGSSYNSPLHF.